This T cell receptor beta chain was recorded in a study of cytomegalovirus exposure and HLA in healthy donors. CDR3 length: 15 amino acids. The germline CDR1 and CDR2 sequences are MGHRA and YSYEKL. V dropped 1 base and J dropped 2; count of bases not matched to a gene: 5. This PCR relied on a set of 60 Vbeta primers and 13 Jbeta primers. Sequencing was performed with immunoSEQ multiplex PCR; in TCRdb, only in-frame clones are kept and a portion is missing. The sample lists roughly 150,000 clones, approximately 80% seen once, with 5.7% in the top ten. This receptor was obtained from a man aged 30 to 39 in good health and CMV-seropositive. The chain employs TRBV4-1 and TRBJ2-7; TRBD2 matches 7 bases. Specimen: PBMCs. CDR3 nucleotide sequence: TGCGCCAGCAGCCAAGGCGGACTAGGGGCCTACGAGCAGTACTTC. This translates into CASSQGGLGAYEQYF.